This T cell receptor delta chain was sequenced in a study of γδ T cells in repeated Plasmodium falciparum infection. V shed 2 bases, J shed 4 bases, and the junction held 22 bases outside the gene matches. CDR3 length equals 22 residues. Germline V gene sequence: CDR1 TSWWSYY, CDR2 QGS. TCRdb repeated clone calling on the multiplex PCR reads with CATT. The data hold approximately 93,000 delta-chain clones, with roughly 0.98% observed a single time. Flow sorting of PBMC yielded separate Vgamma9/Vdelta2+ and Vdelta2-negative gammadelta T cell populations for bulk repertoire analysis. The table lists this clone with a few counts. This DNA's translation differs at residue 8 from TCRdb's protein, which comes from a much larger clone; a read error is likely, and the protein shown is translated from the DNA.

J is TRDJ1 and V is TRDV1, with TRDD3 identical over 13 bases. TCRdb does not report a J gene; here it was assigned by matching the DNA to germline references. This clonotype originated in a pool of human donors (malaria-infected and uninfected, not separated). The specimen sequenced was gamma-delta T cells from blood. CDR3 residues: CALGEFLWGSVLGDTRGDKLIF. The CDR3 nucleotides are TGTGCTCTTGGGGAATTTCTATGGGGATCTGTACTGGGGGATACGCGTGGCGATAAACTCATCTTT.